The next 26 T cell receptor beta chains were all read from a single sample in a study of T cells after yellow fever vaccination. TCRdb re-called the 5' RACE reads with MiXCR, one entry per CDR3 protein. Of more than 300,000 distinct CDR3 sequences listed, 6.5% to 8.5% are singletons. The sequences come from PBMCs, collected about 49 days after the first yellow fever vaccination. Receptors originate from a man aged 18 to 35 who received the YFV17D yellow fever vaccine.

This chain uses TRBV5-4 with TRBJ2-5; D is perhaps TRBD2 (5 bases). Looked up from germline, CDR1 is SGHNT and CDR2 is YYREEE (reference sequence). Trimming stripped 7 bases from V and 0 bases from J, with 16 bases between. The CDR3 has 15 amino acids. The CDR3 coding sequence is TGTGCCAGCGGGCGGGTTGGACCGAACCAAGAGACCCAGTACTTC. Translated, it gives CASGRVGPNQETQYF.

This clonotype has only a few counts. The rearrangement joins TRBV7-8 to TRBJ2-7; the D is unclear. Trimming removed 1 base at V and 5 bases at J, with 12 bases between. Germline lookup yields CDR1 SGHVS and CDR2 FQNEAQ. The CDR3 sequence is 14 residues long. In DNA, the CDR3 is TGTGCCAGCAGCTTAGATAGGGCGGTGGACGAGCAGTACTTC. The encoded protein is CASSLDRAVDEQYF.

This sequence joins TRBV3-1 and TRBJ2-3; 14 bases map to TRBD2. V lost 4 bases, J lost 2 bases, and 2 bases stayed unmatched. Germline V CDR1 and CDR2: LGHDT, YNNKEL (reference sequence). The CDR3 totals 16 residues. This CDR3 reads CASSPGLAGVTDTQYF. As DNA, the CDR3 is TGTGCCAGCAGCCCGGGACTAGCGGGGGTCACAGATACGCAGTATTTT.

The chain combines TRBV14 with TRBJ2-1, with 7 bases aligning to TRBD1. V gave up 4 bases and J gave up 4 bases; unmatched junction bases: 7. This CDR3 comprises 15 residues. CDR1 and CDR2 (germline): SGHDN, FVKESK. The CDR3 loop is CASSLGTARYNEQFF. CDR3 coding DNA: TGTGCCAGCAGCCTCGGGACAGCCCGATACAATGAGCAGTTCTTC.

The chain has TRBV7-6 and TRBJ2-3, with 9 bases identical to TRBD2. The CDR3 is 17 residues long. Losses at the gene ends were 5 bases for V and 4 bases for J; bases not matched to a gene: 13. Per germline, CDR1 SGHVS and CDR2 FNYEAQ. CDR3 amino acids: CASSTPRGGAASDTQYF. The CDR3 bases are TGTGCCAGCAGCACCCCGCGGGGGGGGGCCGCCTCAGATACGCAGTATTTT.

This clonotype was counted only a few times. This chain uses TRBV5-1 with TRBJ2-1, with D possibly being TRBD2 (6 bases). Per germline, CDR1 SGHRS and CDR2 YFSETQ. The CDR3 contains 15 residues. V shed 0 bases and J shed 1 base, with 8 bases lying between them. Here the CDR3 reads CASSLGSGSYNEQFF. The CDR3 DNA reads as TGCGCCAGCAGCTTGGGGAGCGGGTCCTACAATGAGCAGTTCTTC.

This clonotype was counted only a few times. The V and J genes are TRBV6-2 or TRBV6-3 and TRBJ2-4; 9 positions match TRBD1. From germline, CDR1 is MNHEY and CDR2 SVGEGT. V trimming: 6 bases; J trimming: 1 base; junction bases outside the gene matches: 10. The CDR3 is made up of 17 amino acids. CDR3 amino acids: CASSTGRQGVAKNIQYF. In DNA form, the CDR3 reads TGTGCCAGCAGCACTGGGAGACAGGGGGTGGCCAAAAACATTCAGTACTTC.

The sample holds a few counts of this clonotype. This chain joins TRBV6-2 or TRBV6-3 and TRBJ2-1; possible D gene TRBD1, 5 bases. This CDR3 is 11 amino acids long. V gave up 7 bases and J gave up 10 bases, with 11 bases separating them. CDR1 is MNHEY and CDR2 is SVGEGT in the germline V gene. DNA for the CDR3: TGTGCCAGCACCGACAGAGGCGAGCAGTTCTTC. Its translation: CASTDRGEQFF.

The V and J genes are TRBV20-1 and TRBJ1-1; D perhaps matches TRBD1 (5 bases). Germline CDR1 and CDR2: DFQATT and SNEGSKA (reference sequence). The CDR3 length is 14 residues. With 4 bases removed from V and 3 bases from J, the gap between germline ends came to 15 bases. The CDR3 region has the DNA TGCAGTGCTATAGACAGAGTGATTTACACTGAAGCTTTCTTT. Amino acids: CSAIDRVIYTEAFF.

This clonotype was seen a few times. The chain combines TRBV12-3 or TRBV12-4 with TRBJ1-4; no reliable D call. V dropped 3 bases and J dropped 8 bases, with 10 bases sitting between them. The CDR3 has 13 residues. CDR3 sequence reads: CASSFRQTEKLFF. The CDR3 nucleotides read TGTGCCAGCAGTTTCCGACAAACGGAAAAACTGTTTTTT.

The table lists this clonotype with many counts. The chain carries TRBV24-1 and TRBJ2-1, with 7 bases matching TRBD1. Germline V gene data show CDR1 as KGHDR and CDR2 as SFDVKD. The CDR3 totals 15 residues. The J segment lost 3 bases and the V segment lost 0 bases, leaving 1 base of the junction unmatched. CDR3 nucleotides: TGTGCCACCAGTGATTTGCGACAGGGCTACAATGAGCAGTTCTTC. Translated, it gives CATSDLRQGYNEQFF.

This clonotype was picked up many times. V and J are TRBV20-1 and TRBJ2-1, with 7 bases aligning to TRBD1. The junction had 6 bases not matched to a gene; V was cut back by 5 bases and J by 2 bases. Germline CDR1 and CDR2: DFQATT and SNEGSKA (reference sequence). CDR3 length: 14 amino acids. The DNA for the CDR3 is TGCAGTGCTCTGCGACAGGGCCCCTACAATGAGCAGTTCTTC. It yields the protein CSALRQGPYNEQFF.

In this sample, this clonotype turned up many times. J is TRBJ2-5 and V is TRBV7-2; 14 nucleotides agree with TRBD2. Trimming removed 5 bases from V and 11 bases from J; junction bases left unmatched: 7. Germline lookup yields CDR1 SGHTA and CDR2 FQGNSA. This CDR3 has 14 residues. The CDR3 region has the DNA TGTGCCAGCAGCCTTCGACTAGCGGGGGGGCGTCAGTACTTC. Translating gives CASSLRLAGGRQYF.

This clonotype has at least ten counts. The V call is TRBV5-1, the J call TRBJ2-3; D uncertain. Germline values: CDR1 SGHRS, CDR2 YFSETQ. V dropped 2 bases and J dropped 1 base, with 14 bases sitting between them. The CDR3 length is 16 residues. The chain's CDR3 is CASSFRYFGGTDTQYF. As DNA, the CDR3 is TGCGCCAGCAGCTTTAGGTATTTTGGGGGCACAGATACGCAGTATTTT. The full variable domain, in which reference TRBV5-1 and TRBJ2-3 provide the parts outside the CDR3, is KAGVTQTPRYLIKTRGQQVTLSCSPISGHRSVSWYQQTPGQGLQFLFEYFSETQRNKGNFPGRFSGRQFSNSRSEMNVSTLELGDSALYLCASSFRYFGGTDTQYFGPGTRLTVL.

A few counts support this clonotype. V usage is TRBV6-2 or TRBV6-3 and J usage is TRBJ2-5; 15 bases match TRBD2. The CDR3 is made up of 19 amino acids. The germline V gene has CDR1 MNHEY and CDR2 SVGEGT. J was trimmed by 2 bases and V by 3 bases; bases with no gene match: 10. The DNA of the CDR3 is TGTGCCAGCAGTTATCCCCGGACTAGCGGGGGGGCAGGACAAGAGACCCAGTACTTC. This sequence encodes CASSYPRTSGGAGQETQYF.

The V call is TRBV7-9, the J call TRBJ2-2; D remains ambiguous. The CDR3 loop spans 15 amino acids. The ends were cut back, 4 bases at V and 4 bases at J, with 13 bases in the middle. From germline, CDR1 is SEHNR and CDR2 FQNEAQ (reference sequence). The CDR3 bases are TGTGCCAGCAGCTCATCTTCAGGAGCCACCGGGGAGCTGTTTTTT. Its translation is CASSSSSGATGELFF.

The CDR3 sequence is CASSWGAGVIWEQYF. The CDR3 DNA sequence: TGTGCCAGCAGCTGGGGGGCAGGGGTGATATGGGAGCAGTACTTC. The genes are TRBV5-5 and TRBJ2-7, with D tentatively TRBD1 or TRBD2 (6 bases each). Trimming removed 3 bases from V and 7 bases from J, with 20 bases in between. The CDR3 extends over 15 amino acids. In germline, CDR1 is SGHKS, CDR2 YYEKEE (reference sequence). The whole variable domain, remainder taken from reference TRBV5-5 and TRBJ2-7, is DAGVTQSPTHLIKTRGQQVTLRCSPISGHKSVSWYQQVLGQGPQFIFQYYEKEERGRGNFPDRFSARQFPNYSSELNVNALLLGDSALYLCASSWGAGVIWEQYFGPGTRLTVT.

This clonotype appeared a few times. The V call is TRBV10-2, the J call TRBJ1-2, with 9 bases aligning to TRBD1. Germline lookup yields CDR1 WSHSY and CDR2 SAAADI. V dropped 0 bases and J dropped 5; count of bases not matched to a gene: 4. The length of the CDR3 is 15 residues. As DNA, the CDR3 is TGCGCCAGCAGTGAGTCGATTGGGACAGGGTATGGCTACACCTTC. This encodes CASSESIGTGYGYTF.

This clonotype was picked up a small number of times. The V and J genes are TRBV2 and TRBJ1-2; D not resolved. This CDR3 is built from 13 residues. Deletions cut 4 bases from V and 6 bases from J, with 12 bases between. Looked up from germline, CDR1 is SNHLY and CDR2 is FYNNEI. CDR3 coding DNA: TGTGCCAGCAGTGTAACGGAACTAGATGGCTACACCTTC. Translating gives CASSVTELDGYTF.

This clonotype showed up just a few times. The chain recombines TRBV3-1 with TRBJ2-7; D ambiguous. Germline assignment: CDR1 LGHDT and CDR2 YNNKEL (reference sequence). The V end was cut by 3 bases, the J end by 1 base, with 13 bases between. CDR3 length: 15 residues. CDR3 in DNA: TGTGCCAGCAGCCAGTTTAGTCAGACGTCCTACGAGCAGTACTTC. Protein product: CASSQFSQTSYEQYF.

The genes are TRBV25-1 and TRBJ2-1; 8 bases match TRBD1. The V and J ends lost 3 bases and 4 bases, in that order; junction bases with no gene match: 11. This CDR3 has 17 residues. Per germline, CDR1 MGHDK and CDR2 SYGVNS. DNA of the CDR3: TGTGCCAGCAGTGATCCCCTGGCAGGGGGCAGGTACAATGAGCAGTTCTTC. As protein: CASSDPLAGGRYNEQFF.

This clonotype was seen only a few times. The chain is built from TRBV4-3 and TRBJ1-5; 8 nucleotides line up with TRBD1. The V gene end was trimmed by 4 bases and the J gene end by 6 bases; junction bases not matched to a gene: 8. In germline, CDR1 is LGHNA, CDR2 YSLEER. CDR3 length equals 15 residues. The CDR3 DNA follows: TGCGCCAGCAGCCCCACCTGGACAGGGACTCAGCCCCAGCATTTT. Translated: CASSPTWTGTQPQHF.

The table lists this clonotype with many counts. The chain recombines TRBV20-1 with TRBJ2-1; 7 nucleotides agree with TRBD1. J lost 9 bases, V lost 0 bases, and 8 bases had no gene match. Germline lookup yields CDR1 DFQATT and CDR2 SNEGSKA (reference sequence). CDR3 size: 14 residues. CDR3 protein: CSARDGTAWGEQFF. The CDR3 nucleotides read TGCAGTGCTAGAGATGGGACAGCATGGGGTGAGCAGTTCTTC.

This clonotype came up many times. CDR3 sequence (DNA): TGTGCCAGCAGCTTGAATCCCGACTGGGGGGATGAGCAGTTCTTC. It translates to CASSLNPDWGDEQFF. The V gene is TRBV6-2 or TRBV6-3, the J gene TRBJ2-1; maybe TRBD2 (6 bases). The V end lost 6 bases, the J end lost 8 bases, and 20 bases lay between the germline ends. This CDR3 region has 15 residues. CDR1 is MNHEY, CDR2 SVGEGT, per germline.

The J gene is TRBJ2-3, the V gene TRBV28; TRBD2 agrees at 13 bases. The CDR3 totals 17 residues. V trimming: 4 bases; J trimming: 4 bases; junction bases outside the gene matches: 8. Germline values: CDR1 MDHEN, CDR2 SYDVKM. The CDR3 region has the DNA TGTGCCAGCAGTTCACCCGGACTAGCGGGGGACCCAGATACGCAGTATTTT. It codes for CASSSPGLAGDPDTQYF.

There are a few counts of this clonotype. Here the CDR3 DNA reads TGTGCCAGCTTAACGACAGGGGGCCACACTGAAGCTTTCTTT. This codes for CASLTTGGHTEAFF. The gene calls are TRBV12-3 or TRBV12-4 and TRBJ1-1, with 10 positions matching TRBD1. With 8 bases clipped from V and 3 bases from J, the junction kept 6 bases outside the gene matches. The CDR3 loop spans 14 amino acids.